This T cell receptor (beta chain) was observed in a study of T cell changes during pregnancy in multiple sclerosis. The method was immunoSEQ multiplex PCR; TCRdb's version includes in-frame clones alone and lacks a portion of them. The table shows over 80,000 clones, with 90% occurring only once. Only a few counts were recorded for this clone. The sequencing used peripheral blood, collected in the second trimester of pregnancy. The TCR was taken from a female donor in good health, enrolled as a control in a pregnancy study.

The CDR3 DNA reads TGTGCCAGCAGTACCCCGGGACAGGGGGTGCGGACTGAAGCTTTCTTT. Amino acid sequence: CASSTPGQGVRTEAFF. V gene TRBV6-6 combines with J gene TRBJ1-1; 11 nucleotides align to TRBD1. The ends lost 5 bases at V and 5 bases at J; junction bases unmatched: 10. Germline loops: CDR1 MNHNY, CDR2 SVGAGI (reference sequence). CDR3 length equals 16 residues.